The T cell receptor (beta chain) described here comes from a study of blood T cell repertoires in COVID-19. Original processing notes: Estimated nucleated cell counts came from reference gene primer amplification. The table came from immunoSEQ multiplex PCR; TCRdb's copy has only in-frame clones and leaves some out. That table gives V, J and clone size, and the DNA gave D and trimming. The table has some 150,000 clones, approximately 85% seen once; the top ten hold about 4%. The germline V gene encodes CDR1 SGHRS and CDR2 YFSETQ. V lost 4 bases and J lost 7; bases outside the gene matches: 9. This CDR3 is built from 16 residues.

The TCR was taken from an elderly woman with acute or convalescent COVID-19. The chain has TRBV5-1 and TRBJ2-1; 12 nucleotides agree with TRBD2. Sequences were obtained from peripheral blood. CDR3 sequence (DNA): TGCGCCAGCAGCGGCGCTAGCGGGAGGGCCCTGAATGAGCAGTTCTTC. It codes for CASSGASGRALNEQFF.